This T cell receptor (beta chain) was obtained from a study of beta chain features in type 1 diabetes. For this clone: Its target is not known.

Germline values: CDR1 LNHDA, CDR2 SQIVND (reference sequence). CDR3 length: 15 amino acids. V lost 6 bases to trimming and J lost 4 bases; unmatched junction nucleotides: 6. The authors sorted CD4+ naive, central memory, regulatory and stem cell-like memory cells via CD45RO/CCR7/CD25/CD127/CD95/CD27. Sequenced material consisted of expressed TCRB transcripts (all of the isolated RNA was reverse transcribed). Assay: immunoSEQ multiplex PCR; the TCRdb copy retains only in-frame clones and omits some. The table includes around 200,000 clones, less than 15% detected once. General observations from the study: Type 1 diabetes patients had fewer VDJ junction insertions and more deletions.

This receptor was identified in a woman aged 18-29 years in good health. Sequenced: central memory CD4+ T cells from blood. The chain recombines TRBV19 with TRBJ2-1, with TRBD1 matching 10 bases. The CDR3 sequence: CASRYDRGRYNEQFF. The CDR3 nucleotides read TGTGCCAGTAGATACGACAGGGGGCGTTACAATGAGCAGTTCTTC.